These 29 T cell receptor beta chains share one sample of origin, sequenced in a study of T-cell memory formation after mild COVID-19 (dated by TCRdb to the early 2020s). Library preparation used 5' RACE. The sequencer listed for this sample is Illumina NovaSeq 6000. TCRdb reran the public reads through fastp at Q25 and MiXCR, keeping productive beta chains. Entries that share a CDR3 protein sequence are merged under the most common genes and DNA. This sample gives over 120,000 distinct CDR3 sequences in total; 15% to 20% of them show up just once. Approximately 2% of the sample is in the top ten clones. The sequenced sample was PBMCs or a T cell subset sorted from them (not recorded which). Source of these receptors: an adult woman who had mild COVID-19 (a few samples of this study predate the infection). The sample titles of this study are shuffled in the database, so cell type and time point are left out; the donor was told from shared clones.

This clonotype was observed a few times. The chain employs TRBV6-6 and TRBJ2-7; D remains unclear. Germline-derived CDR1 and CDR2 are MNHNY and SVGAGI (reference sequence). Trimming took 10 bases from V and 0 from J, leaving 13 bases between them. The CDR3 contains 13 residues. CDR3: CATMAQSSYEQYF. CDR3 sequence (DNA): TGTGCCACAATGGCACAGAGCTCCTACGAGCAGTACTTC.

Only a few counts were recorded for this clonotype. The V gene is TRBV5-1, the J gene TRBJ2-7; maybe TRBD1 (5 bases). V was cut by 0 bases and J by 2 bases, with 12 bases left in between. This CDR3 has 15 amino acids. Germline CDR1 SGHRS, CDR2 YFSETQ. CDR3 amino acids: CASSLASGITYEQYF. As DNA, the CDR3 is TGCGCCAGCAGCTTGGCATCAGGGATTACCTACGAGCAGTACTTC.

This clonotype was detected ten times or more. The J gene is TRBJ2-1, the V gene TRBV30; TRBD2 matches 8 bases. Unmatched junction bases numbered 7, after V lost 0 bases and J lost 6 bases. The CDR3 is 15 residues long. Germline values: CDR1 GTSNPN, CDR2 SVGIG (reference sequence). CDR3 residues: CAWSVIRGGSNEQFF. CDR3 sequence (DNA): TGTGCCTGGAGTGTAATCCGGGGGGGAAGCAATGAGCAGTTCTTC.

The table lists this clonotype with a few counts. The genes are TRBV5-1 and TRBJ1-1; TRBD1 might be the D (6 bases). Germline loops: CDR1 SGHRS, CDR2 YFSETQ. Trimming shortened V by 3 bases and J by 1 base, and 10 bases separated the two germline ends. This CDR3 is built from 14 residues. The DNA of the CDR3 is TGCGCCAGCAGCTCGGGACACAAGAACACTGAAGCTTTCTTT. Encoded protein: CASSSGHKNTEAFF. Combining the CDR3 with reference TRBV5-1 and TRBJ1-1 gives the whole variable domain KAGVTQTPRYLIKTRGQQVTLSCSPISGHRSVSWYQQTPGQGLQFLFEYFSETQRNKGNFPGRFSGRQFSNSRSEMNVSTLELGDSALYLCASSSGHKNTEAFFGQGTRLTVV.

The chain combines TRBV6-2 or TRBV6-3 with TRBJ2-2; tentatively, D is TRBD2 (5 bases). Trimming stripped 4 bases from V and 5 bases from J, with 14 bases between. CDR3 length: 15 amino acids. Germline CDR1 reads MNHEY; CDR2 reads SVGEGT. The CDR3 sequence: CASSSRRAGTGELFF. In DNA form, the CDR3 reads TGTGCCAGCAGTTCTAGGCGCGCGGGTACCGGGGAGCTGTTTTTT.

The sample holds a few counts of this clonotype. This chain joins TRBV7-9 and TRBJ2-1, with 8 bases lining up with TRBD2. The CDR3 has 15 amino acids. Germline-derived CDR1 and CDR2 are SEHNR and FQNEAQ (reference sequence). The V segment lost 3 bases and the J segment 4 bases; nucleotides outside the gene matches: 5. CDR3 sequence reads: CASSFPGLGYNEQFF. DNA for the CDR3: TGTGCCAGCAGCTTCCCGGGACTAGGTTACAATGAGCAGTTCTTC.

The rearrangement links TRBV12-3 or TRBV12-4 to TRBJ2-7, with 8 bases fitting TRBD2. CDR3 length equals 15 residues. Losses at the gene ends were 3 bases for V and 4 bases for J; bases not matched to a gene: 8. The DNA for the CDR3 is TGTGCCAGCAGTTTCCATGCGGGGGGCCTTTACGAGCAGTACTTC. It yields the protein CASSFHAGGLYEQYF.

The chain carries TRBV5-5 and TRBJ1-2; the D is unclear. This CDR3 comprises 12 residues. V was shortened by 1 base and J by 5 bases, with 6 bases between the two germline ends. Per the germline V gene, CDR1 is SGHKS and CDR2 is YYEKEE (reference sequence). The CDR3, as DNA: TGTGCCAGCAGCTTGTTTGGGTATGGCTACACCTTC. Amino acids: CASSLFGYGYTF. Full variable domain (remainder filled in from reference TRBV5-5 and TRBJ1-2): DAGVTQSPTHLIKTRGQQVTLRCSPISGHKSVSWYQQVLGQGPQFIFQYYEKEERGRGNFPDRFSARQFPNYSSELNVNALLLGDSALYLCASSLFGYGYTFGSGTRLTVV.

This clonotype was observed a few times. The conserved phenylalanine or tryptophan is not found at the CDR3 terminus, so this likely reflects a read error. Because the CDR3's place on the DNA is in doubt, the DNA is left out and the CDR3 is given as listed by TCRdb. The chain employs TRBV2 and TRBJ1-2; TRBD1, as called in the table, went unchecked against the DNA. Germline CDR1 and CDR2: SNHLY and FYNNEI. Inclusive of both ends, the CDR3 amounts to 12 amino acids. CDR3 loop: CASSESRTGAAE.

This clonotype has more than one count but fewer than ten. CDR3 in DNA: TGTGCCAGCAGTTTAGGAAGCGGGCTAGCGGGAGGAGGCGATGAGCAGTTCTTC. Amino acid sequence: CASSLGSGLAGGGDEQFF. V gene TRBV12-3 or TRBV12-4 combines with J gene TRBJ2-1; 11 nucleotides agree with TRBD2. This CDR3 is 18 amino acids long. The trim removed 1 base at V and 8 bases at J, leaving 13 bases unmatched.

This clonotype has only a few counts. The V gene is TRBV10-3, the J gene TRBJ2-5; D not resolved. The V and J ends lost 5 bases and 1 base respectively, with 14 bases between them. The CDR3 length is 15 residues. The germline V gene encodes CDR1 ENHRY and CDR2 SYGVKD. The CDR3 here is CAISPSTPPQETQYF. In DNA form, the CDR3 reads TGTGCCATCAGTCCATCGACTCCTCCCCAAGAGACCCAGTACTTC.

The rearrangement joins TRBV7-2 to TRBJ2-6, with D possibly being TRBD2 (5 bases). Germline CDR1 reads SGHTA; CDR2 reads FQGNSA. The CDR3 is 16 amino acids. V was trimmed by 0 bases and J by 2 bases, leaving 8 bases between them. The CDR3 coding sequence is TGTGCCAGCAGCTTAGCGCCGGGGACTGGGGCCAACGTCCTGACTTTC. It encodes CASSLAPGTGANVLTF.

V gene TRBV20-1 combines with J gene TRBJ2-3; 7 nucleotides align to TRBD2. There are 15 residues in the CDR3. V gave up 3 bases and J gave up 0 bases; unmatched junction bases: 6. CDR1 is DFQATT and CDR2 is SNEGSKA in the germline V gene (reference sequence). Here the CDR3 DNA reads TGCAGTGCTAGTGAGTCAGCGGGAAGCACAGATACGCAGTATTTT. Amino acids: CSASESAGSTDTQYF.

The chain joins TRBV7-2 to TRBJ1-2; perhaps TRBD1 as D (5 bases). This CDR3 contains 15 residues. Germline V gives CDR1 SGHTA, CDR2 FQGNSA. With 5 bases removed from V and 2 bases from J, the gap between germline ends came to 15 bases. Here the CDR3 reads CASSQIGTVNYGYTF. DNA for the CDR3: TGTGCCAGCAGCCAGATCGGGACCGTCAACTATGGCTACACCTTC.

The rearrangement links TRBV20-1 to TRBJ2-1, with 8 nucleotides matching TRBD2. Germline V CDR1 and CDR2: DFQATT, SNEGSKA (reference sequence). This CDR3 spans 16 amino acids. V shed 3 bases, J shed 6 bases, and the junction held 13 bases outside the gene matches. The CDR3 DNA reads as TGCAGTGCTAGGACCCATAGCGGGAACACCATCAATGAGCAGTTCTTC. Its protein is CSARTHSGNTINEQFF.

The chain has TRBV7-9 and TRBJ2-3; tentative D call: TRBD2 (5 bases). CDR1 is SEHNR, CDR2 FQNEAQ, per germline (reference sequence). The CDR3 length is 14 residues. CDR3 sequence reads: CTIGPGFGTDTQYF. The CDR3 DNA sequence: TGTACCATCGGTCCGGGGTTCGGCACAGATACGCAGTATTTT.

This clonotype was counted many times. The chain is built from TRBV7-7 and TRBJ2-7, with D uncertain. Trimming took 5 bases from V and 5 from J, leaving 16 bases between them. The CDR3 loop spans 14 amino acids. In germline, CDR1 is SSHAT, CDR2 FNYEAQ (reference sequence). CDR3 protein: CASSIDWPSNEQYF. The CDR3 DNA follows: TGTGCCAGCAGCATTGACTGGCCCTCGAACGAGCAGTACTTC.

The chain joins TRBV2 to TRBJ2-3; D gene uncertain. The CDR3 is 12 residues long. Germline assignment: CDR1 SNHLY and CDR2 FYNNEI. Trimming left V 4 bases short and J 4 bases short, with 6 bases between. The DNA of the CDR3 is TGTGCCAGCAGTGGTGACGCAGATACGCAGTATTTT. Amino acids: CASSGDADTQYF.

The table lists this clonotype with a few counts. The chain has TRBV6-6 and TRBJ2-4, with TRBD1 identical over 7 bases. Germline values: CDR1 MNHNY, CDR2 SVGAGI (reference sequence). Losses at the gene ends were 5 bases for V and 0 bases for J; bases not matched to a gene: 10. The CDR3 has 17 residues. DNA of the CDR3: TGTGCCAGCAGTACAGGGGCCATGTTCCTAGCCAAAAACATTCAGTACTTC. It is translated as CASSTGAMFLAKNIQYF.

Many counts were recorded for this clonotype. The chain recombines TRBV28 with TRBJ1-5; D ambiguous. CDR1 MDHEN and CDR2 SYDVKM come from the germline V gene. The CDR3 loop spans 13 amino acids. V was shortened by 6 bases and J by 2 bases, with 8 bases between the two germline ends. The CDR3 DNA follows: TGTGCCAGCAGCCCCTCCGGCAATCAGCCCCAGCATTTT. Translating it yields CASSPSGNQPQHF.

This clonotype was detected a few times. CDR3 DNA sequence: TGTGCCACCAGCAAGGGGGCCGCTCTGAGCACAGATACGCAGTATTTT. This encodes CATSKGAALSTDTQYF. The rearrangement links TRBV15 to TRBJ2-3, with TRBD1 matching 7 bases. V trimming: 4 bases; J trimming: 0 bases; junction bases outside the gene matches: 7. In germline, CDR1 is LNHNV, CDR2 YYDKDF (reference sequence). The CDR3 has 16 residues.

This chain uses TRBV19 with TRBJ2-1, with 8 bases identical to TRBD1. The J call may not be correct, given that the DNA end is closer to TRBJ2-7. Germline V gives CDR1 LNHDA, CDR2 SQIVND (reference sequence). The CDR3 has 16 residues. CDR3 region: CASSIGWDRLNNEQYF. CDR3 DNA sequence: TGTGCCAGTAGTATAGGCTGGGACAGGCTGAACAATGAGCAGTACTTC.

The chain has TRBV2 and TRBJ2-7; TRBD2 agrees at 7 bases. The junction had 7 bases not matched to a gene; V was cut back by 8 bases and J by 3 bases. The CDR3 contains 13 residues. Germline values: CDR1 SNHLY, CDR2 FYNNEI. CDR3 in DNA: TGTGCCAGCCTGTTGGCTAGCGGCTACGAGCAGTACTTC. Translated: CASLLASGYEQYF.

There are a few counts of this clonotype. The chain carries TRBV5-1 and TRBJ2-5; unclear D gene. Trimming stripped 4 bases from V and 5 bases from J, with 12 bases between. CDR3 length equals 13 residues. Germline CDR1 and CDR2: SGHRS and YFSETQ. DNA of the CDR3: TGCGCCAGCAGCCCCGGGTCTCTGGAGACCCAGTACTTC. This sequence encodes CASSPGSLETQYF.

This clonotype was counted a few times. The rearrangement links TRBV6-5 to TRBJ1-5; D gene ambiguous. V shed 2 bases and J shed 1 base, with 9 bases lying between them. The CDR3 totals 15 residues. Looked up from germline, CDR1 is MNHEY and CDR2 is SVGAGI. In nucleotides, the CDR3 is TGTGCCAGCAGTTACACCCGACAAAGCAATCAGCCCCAGCATTTT. As protein: CASSYTRQSNQPQHF.

This rearrangement joins TRBV12-3 or TRBV12-4 to TRBJ1-1; no definite D call. This CDR3 region has 13 residues. V was shortened by 3 bases and J by 5 bases, with 10 bases between the two germline ends. The CDR3 here is CASSFPGWTEAFF. The CDR3 nucleotides are TGTGCCAGCAGTTTCCCGGGGTGGACTGAAGCTTTCTTT.

The chain carries TRBV9 and TRBJ2-5; 7 bases line up with TRBD2. CDR1 is SGDLS, CDR2 YYNGEE, per germline. CDR3 length equals 15 residues. V gave up 0 bases and J gave up 4 bases; unmatched junction bases: 6. CDR3 in amino acids: CASSVGTRDGETQYF. CDR3 sequence (DNA): TGTGCCAGCAGCGTAGGGACTAGAGATGGAGAGACCCAGTACTTC. Together with reference TRBV9 and TRBJ2-5, the CDR3 gives the full variable domain: DSGVTQTPKHLITATGQRVTLRCSPRSGDLSVYWYQQSLDQGLQFLIQYYNGEERAKGNILERFSAQQFPDLHSELNLSSLELGDSALYFCASSVGTRDGETQYFGPGTRLLVL.

This clonotype came up a few times. The V call is TRBV5-5, the J call TRBJ2-7; 8 nucleotides agree with TRBD2. This CDR3 is built from 16 residues. Germline values: CDR1 SGHKS, CDR2 YYEKEE (reference sequence). The V segment lost 5 bases and the J segment 2 bases; nucleotides outside the gene matches: 12. The CDR3: CASSPRSGRGTYEQYF. CDR3 DNA: TGTGCCAGCAGTCCGAGAAGCGGGAGAGGAACCTACGAGCAGTACTTC. The entire variable domain, with the rest obtained from reference TRBV5-5 and TRBJ2-7, is as follows: DAGVTQSPTHLIKTRGQQVTLRCSPISGHKSVSWYQQVLGQGPQFIFQYYEKEERGRGNFPDRFSARQFPNYSSELNVNALLLGDSALYLCASSPRSGRGTYEQYFGPGTRLTVT.

V gene TRBV6-2 or TRBV6-3 combines with J gene TRBJ1-1; D is possibly TRBD1 (5 bases). This CDR3 has 16 amino acids. CDR1 is MNHEY and CDR2 is SVGEGT in the germline V gene. The V end was cut by 5 bases, the J end by 4 bases, with 20 bases between. The CDR3 DNA reads as TGTGCCAGCAGTCGCGAACCGGGACTCAAGGCCACTGAAGCTTTCTTT. This sequence encodes CASSREPGLKATEAFF.